The 8 T cell receptor beta chains given below trace back to one sample, sequenced in a study of cytomegalovirus exposure and HLA in healthy donors. The PCR had 60 Vbeta and 13 Jbeta primers. Assay: immunoSEQ multiplex PCR; the TCRdb copy retains only in-frame clones and omits some. Of around 120,000 clones listed, about 74% are singletons. Source material: PBMCs. All receptors derive from a man aged 25-45 years in good health and CMV-seronegative.

This chain links TRBV2 with TRBJ1-1; TRBD1 aligns across 7 bases. This CDR3 spans 16 amino acids. CDR1 and CDR2 (germline): SNHLY, FYNNEI. Trimming took 9 bases from V and 2 from J; bases not matched to a gene: 15. In DNA form, the CDR3 reads TGTGCCAGTGGCGGGACAGTCTTGGACCTCAACACTGAAGCTTTCTTT. Translating it yields CASGGTVLDLNTEAFF.

The chain carries TRBV7-3 and TRBJ1-2; a possible D gene is TRBD1 (5 bases). Germline V gives CDR1 SGHTA, CDR2 FQGTGA. The CDR3 is 14 residues long. The V and J ends lost 2 bases and 2 bases respectively, with 9 bases between them. CDR3 bases: TGTGCCAGCAGCTTATCCGGACACAACTATGGCTACACCTTC. It yields the protein CASSLSGHNYGYTF.

This clone was seen a few times. The chain recombines TRBV29-1 with TRBJ2-2; 7 bases map to TRBD1. Germline assignment: CDR1 SQVTM and CDR2 ANQGSEA. V dropped 6 bases and J dropped 3; count of bases not matched to a gene: 4. This CDR3 is built from 13 residues. In DNA, the CDR3 is TGCAGCGTAACAGGGGTGTACACCGGGGAGCTGTTTTTT. Translating gives CSVTGVYTGELFF.

The chain joins TRBV6-5 to TRBJ1-5; weak D call: TRBD1 (6 bases). Per the germline V gene, CDR1 is MNHEY and CDR2 is SVGAGI. The CDR3 totals 14 residues. V lost 8 bases and J 0 bases, leaving 11 bases between the germline ends. CDR3 nucleotide sequence: TGTGCCAGCGGGACATACTATAGCAATCAGCCCCAGCATTTT. Translating gives CASGTYYSNQPQHF.

V and J are TRBV5-6 and TRBJ1-1; TRBD1 is a possible D gene (6 bases). V gave up 0 bases and J gave up 6 bases, with 9 bases separating them. The CDR3 runs to 13 residues. Germline V gives CDR1 SGHDT, CDR2 YYEEEE. As DNA, the CDR3 is TGTGCCAGCAGCTTGGGGGGGGGCGCTGAAGCTTTCTTT. Translating gives CASSLGGGAEAFF.

The V call is TRBV5-6, the J call TRBJ2-7; 8 bases map to TRBD2. Germline loops: CDR1 SGHDT, CDR2 YYEEEE. The CDR3 contains 14 residues. Trimming took 2 bases from V and 4 from J; bases not matched to a gene: 5. CDR3 loop: CASSFPGLGYEQYF. In nucleotides, the CDR3 is TGTGCCAGCAGCTTTCCGGGACTAGGATACGAGCAGTACTTC.

This rearrangement joins TRBV7-9 to TRBJ1-4, with 8 nucleotides matching TRBD1. J gave up 7 bases and V 7 bases, and 8 bases lay outside the gene matches. The CDR3 loop spans 14 amino acids. Germline CDR1 reads SEHNR; CDR2 reads FQNEAQ (reference sequence). The CDR3 DNA is TGTGCCAGCACCGGACAGGGCGCGCCTGAAAAACTGTTTTTT. Its translation: CASTGQGAPEKLFF.

The chain uses TRBV28 and TRBJ1-3, with TRBD1 matching over 8 bases. V trimming: 5 bases; J trimming: 0 bases; junction bases outside the gene matches: 12. Germline V gene sequence: CDR1 MDHEN, CDR2 SYDVKM. This CDR3 contains 18 residues. The CDR3 is CASSAYNGQGSSGNTIYF. Written as DNA, the CDR3 is TGTGCCAGCAGTGCGTACAATGGACAGGGCAGCTCTGGAAACACCATATATTTT.